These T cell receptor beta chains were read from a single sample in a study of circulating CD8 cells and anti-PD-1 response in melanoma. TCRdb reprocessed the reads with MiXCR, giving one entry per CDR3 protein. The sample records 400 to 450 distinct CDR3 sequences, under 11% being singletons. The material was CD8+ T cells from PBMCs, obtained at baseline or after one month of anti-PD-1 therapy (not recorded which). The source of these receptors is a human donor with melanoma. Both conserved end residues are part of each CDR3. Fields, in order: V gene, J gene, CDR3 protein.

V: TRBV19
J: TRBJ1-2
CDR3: CASNMDNNYGYTF

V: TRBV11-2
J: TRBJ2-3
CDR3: CASSLVTGDYTDTQYF

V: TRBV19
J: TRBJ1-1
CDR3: CASSMWVATEAFF

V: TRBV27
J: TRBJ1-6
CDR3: CASSYRTNSPLHF

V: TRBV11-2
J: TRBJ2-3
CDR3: CASSLDGRAGDTQYF

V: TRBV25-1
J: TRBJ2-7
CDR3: CASTPPAADEQYF

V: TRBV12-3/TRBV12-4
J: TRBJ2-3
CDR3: CASSWTGLTDTQYF

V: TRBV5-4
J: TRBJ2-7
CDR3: CASSWTSGYSYEQYF

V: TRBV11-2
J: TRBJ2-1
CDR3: CASRTGGYNEQFF

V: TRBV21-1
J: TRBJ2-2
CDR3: CASRQGGMRELFF

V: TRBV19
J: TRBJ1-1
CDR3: CASSIKRGYPEAFF

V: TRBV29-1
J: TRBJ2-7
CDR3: CSVEAAGSYEQYF

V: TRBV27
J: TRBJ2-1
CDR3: CASLGANSFNEQFF

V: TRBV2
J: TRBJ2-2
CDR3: CASSVGQGAQVELFF

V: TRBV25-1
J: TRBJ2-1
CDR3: CASSETGGAYNEQFF

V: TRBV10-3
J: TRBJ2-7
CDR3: CAISAPGEQYF

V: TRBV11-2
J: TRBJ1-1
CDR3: CASSLVVTEAFF

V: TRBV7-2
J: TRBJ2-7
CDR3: CASSFTGDPGEQYF

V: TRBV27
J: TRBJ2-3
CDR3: CATQTSTDTQYF

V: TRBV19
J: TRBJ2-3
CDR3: CASESGGADTQYF

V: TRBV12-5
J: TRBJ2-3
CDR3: CASGSSSGDTQYF

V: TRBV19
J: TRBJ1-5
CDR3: CASSIQGPGPQHF

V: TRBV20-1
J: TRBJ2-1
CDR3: CSAPQYNEQFF

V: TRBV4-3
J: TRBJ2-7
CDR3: CASSQDPGLSSYEQYF

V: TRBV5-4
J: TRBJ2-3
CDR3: CASSQAGALTDTQYF

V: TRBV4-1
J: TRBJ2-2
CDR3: CASSLNRANTGELFF

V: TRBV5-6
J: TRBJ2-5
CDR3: CASSEGQVGETQYF

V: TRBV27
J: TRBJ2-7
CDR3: CASRGQAYEQYF

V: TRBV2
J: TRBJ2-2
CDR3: CASSAGQGAQVELFF

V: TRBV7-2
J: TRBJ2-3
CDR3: CASSLDLGTQYF

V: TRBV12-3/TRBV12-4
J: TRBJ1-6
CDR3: CASSFGDAVVSNNSPLHF

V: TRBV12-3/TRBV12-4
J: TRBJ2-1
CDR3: CASSPRGVGNEQFF

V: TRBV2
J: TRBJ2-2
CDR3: CATSPGLGGELLF

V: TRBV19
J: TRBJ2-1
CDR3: CASSGLLGSNEQFF

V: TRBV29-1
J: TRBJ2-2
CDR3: CSVFSNTGELFF

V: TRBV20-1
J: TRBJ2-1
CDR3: CSGLAGPSSYNEQFF

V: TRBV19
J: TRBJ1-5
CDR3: CASNDDGLINQPQHF